This TCR beta chain came from a study of T-cell reconstitution after alpha-beta-depleted transplantation in children. CDR1 and CDR2 (germline): SGHRS, YFSETQ. CDR3 length equals 15 residues. J lost 4 bases, V lost 0 bases, and 6 bases had no gene match. Construction of the TCRbeta library involved unique molecular identifiers. TCRdb itself ran the PCR reads through MiXCR, one entry per CDR3 protein. The sample shows about 980,000 distinct CDR3 sequences, roughly 29% of them seen only once. This rearrangement joins TRBV5-1 to TRBJ2-7; 8 nucleotides line up with TRBD1. Sequenced here: PBMCs, mostly from graft donor cells, sampled 360 days after TCRalphabeta/CD19-depleted stem cell transplant. The sequence was collected from a boy under three years old who had a stem cell transplant for SCID, so the T cells may come from the graft donor. The CDR3 region is CASSLVPGGIYEQYF. CDR3 nucleotides: TGCGCCAGCAGCTTGGTCCCAGGGGGCATATACGAGCAGTACTTC.